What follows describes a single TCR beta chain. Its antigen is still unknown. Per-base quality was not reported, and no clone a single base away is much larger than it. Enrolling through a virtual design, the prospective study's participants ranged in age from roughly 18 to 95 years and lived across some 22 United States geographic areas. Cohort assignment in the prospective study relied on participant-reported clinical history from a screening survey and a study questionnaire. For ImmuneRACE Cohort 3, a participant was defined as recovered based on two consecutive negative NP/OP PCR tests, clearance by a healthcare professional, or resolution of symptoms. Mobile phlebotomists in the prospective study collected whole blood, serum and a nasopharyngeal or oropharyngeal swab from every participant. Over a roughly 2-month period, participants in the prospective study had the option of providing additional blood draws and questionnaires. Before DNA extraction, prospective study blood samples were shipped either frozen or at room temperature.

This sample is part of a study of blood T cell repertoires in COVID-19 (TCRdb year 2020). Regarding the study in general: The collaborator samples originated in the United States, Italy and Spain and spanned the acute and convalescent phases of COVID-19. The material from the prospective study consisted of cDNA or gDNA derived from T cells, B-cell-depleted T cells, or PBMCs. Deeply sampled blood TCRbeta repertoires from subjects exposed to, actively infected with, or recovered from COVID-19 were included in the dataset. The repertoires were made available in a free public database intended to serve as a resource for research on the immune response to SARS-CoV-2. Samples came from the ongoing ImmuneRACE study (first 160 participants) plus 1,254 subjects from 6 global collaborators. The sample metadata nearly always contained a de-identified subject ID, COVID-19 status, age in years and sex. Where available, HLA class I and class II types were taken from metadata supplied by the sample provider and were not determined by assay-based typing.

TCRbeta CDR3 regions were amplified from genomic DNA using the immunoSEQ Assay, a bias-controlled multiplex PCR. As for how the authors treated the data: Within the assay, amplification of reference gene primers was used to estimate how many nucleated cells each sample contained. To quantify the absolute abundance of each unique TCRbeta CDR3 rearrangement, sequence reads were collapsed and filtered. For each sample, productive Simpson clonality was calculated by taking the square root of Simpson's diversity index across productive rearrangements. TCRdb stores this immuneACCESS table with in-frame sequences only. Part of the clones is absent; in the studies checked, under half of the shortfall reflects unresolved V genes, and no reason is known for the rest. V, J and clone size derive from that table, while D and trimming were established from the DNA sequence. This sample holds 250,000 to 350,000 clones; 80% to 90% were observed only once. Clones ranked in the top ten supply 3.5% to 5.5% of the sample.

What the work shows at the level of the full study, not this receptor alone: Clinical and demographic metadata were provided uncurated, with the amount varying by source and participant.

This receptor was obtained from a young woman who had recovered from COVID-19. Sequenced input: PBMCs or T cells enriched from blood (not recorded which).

For the CDR3, the sequence is CASSLYLSYGYTF. The bases read TGTGCCAGCAGTTTATACCTGAGCTATGGCTACACCTTC. Recombination connected TRBV28 to TRBJ1-2, with the D gene call left open. V loses 1 base, J loses 4 bases, and the germline ends lie 7 bases apart. The CDR3 goes from the cysteine to the phenylalanine over 13 residues. Only the CDR3 DNA stays, 39 bases, in frame from base 1. CDR1 and CDR2 are read off the germline V gene as MDHEN and SYDVKM.